The entry below describes one TCR beta chain. The antigen is not known. Reverse transcription of about 0.5 to 1 ug RNA used random hexamers. Amplification of TCR beta CDR3 spanned 54 Vbeta and 13 Jbeta via immunoSEQ multiplex PCR. MiXCR, run by TCRdb on the immunoSEQ multiplex PCR reads, gives a single entry per CDR3 protein. The sample records 150,000 to 200,000 distinct CDR3 sequences, about 95% being singletons. This specimen belongs to a study of CD8 T cells in Susac syndrome. The study's findings and limits: Individuals included in the TCR sequencing and HLA analysis were acknowledged by the study to be relatively few in number.

Trimming removed 0 bases at V and 9 bases at J, with 9 bases between. Germline values: CDR1 MNHEY, CDR2 SMNVEV (reference sequence). The CDR3 spans 13 residues. Sequencing of TCR beta was undertaken in CD8+ and CD4+ T cells derived from blood. TEMRA cells were FACS-enriched, and CD8+ and CD4+ T cells were isolated negatively. This TCR came from a human donor with multiple sclerosis. J is TRBJ1-5 and V is TRBV27; D remains ambiguous. Material for sequencing was CD8+ T cells from PBMCs. The CDR3 loop reads CASSLSVVRPQHF. The DNA of the CDR3 is TGTGCCAGCAGTTTATCAGTTGTGCGGCCCCAGCATTTT.